These T cell receptor beta chains were read from a single sample in a study of shared clonotypes between healthy human individuals. The data were produced by immunoSEQ multiplex PCR, yet TCRdb's version contains in-frame clones alone and is incomplete. The sample gives 2 million to 3 million clones, 80% to 95% of which show up once; around 0.37% is in the top ten. Specimen: naive CD4+ T cells from PBMCs. The receptor source for this set is a young man in good health. Some clones in this sample may be carry-over from other donors' samples. CDR3s include the opening cysteine and the closing phenylalanine or tryptophan. Each record gives: V gene, clone size, D gene, J gene, CDR3 DNA, CDR3 protein. The D gene is left open where the match is weak. For some rows the clone size is stated as once, few or many, or as a class when expanded; others skip it.

>TRBV7-2|NA|TRBD1|TRBJ2-1
TGTGCCAGCAGCCACCGATGGGCAGGGGGCGCCAATGAGCAGTTCTTC
CASSHRWAGGANEQFF
>TRBV10-3|once|TRBD1|TRBJ1-1
TGTGCCTCCAAAAGGAGAGCCGTTGGGGATGTCACCAGGGGGCCTGAAGCTTTCTTT
CASKRRAVGDVTRGPEAFF
>TRBV7-9|NA|NA|TRBJ2-3
TGTGCCAGCAGCTCCATTATGTTGGGAAACAGCGATACGCAGTATTTT
CASSSIMLGNSDTQYF
>TRBV4-2|NA|TRBD2|TRBJ2-6
TGTGCCAGCAGCCATCCTCTAGCGGAATACTCTGGGGCCAACGTCCTGACTTTC
CASSHPLAEYSGANVLTF
>TRBV5-5|NA|TRBD1|TRBJ2-7
TGTGCCAGCAGCCTCGAAAGGACAGGGGGCGGCGACGAGCAGTACTTC
CASSLERTGGGDEQYF
>TRBV18|NA|NA|TRBJ1-4
TGTGCCAGCTCACCTAGACAGCAGAATGAAAAACTGTTTTTT
CASSPRQQNEKLFF
>TRBV11-1|NA|NA|TRBJ2-5
TGTGCCAGCAGCTTAGCGATAGATTCGCAAGAGACCCAGTACTTC
CASSLAIDSQETQYF
>TRBV27|NA|TRBD1|TRBJ1-4
TGTGCCAGCAGCCAGGGAGGGGGCAGAACAGCTAATGAAAAACTGTTTTTT
CASSQGGGRTANEKLFF
>TRBV29-1|NA|NA|TRBJ1-1
TGCAGCGTCGACCAGAACACTGAAGCTTTCTTT
CSVDQNTEAFF
>TRBV6-5|NA|NA|TRBJ1-3
TGTGCCAGCAGTTACTCGGCAGGGTCTGGAAACACCATATATTTT
CASSYSAGSGNTIYF